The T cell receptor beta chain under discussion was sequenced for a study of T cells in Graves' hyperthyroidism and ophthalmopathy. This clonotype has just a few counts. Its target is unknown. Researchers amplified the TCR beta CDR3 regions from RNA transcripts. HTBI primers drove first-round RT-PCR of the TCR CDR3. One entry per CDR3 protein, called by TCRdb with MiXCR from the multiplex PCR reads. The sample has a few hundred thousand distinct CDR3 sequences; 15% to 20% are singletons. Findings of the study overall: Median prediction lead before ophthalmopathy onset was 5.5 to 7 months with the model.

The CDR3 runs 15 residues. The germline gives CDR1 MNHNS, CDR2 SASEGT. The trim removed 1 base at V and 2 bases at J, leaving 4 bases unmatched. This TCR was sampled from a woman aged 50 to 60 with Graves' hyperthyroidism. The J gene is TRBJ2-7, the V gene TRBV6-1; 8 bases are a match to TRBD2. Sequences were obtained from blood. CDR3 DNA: TGTGCCAGCAGTGAAGGGACTAGCTCGGCCTACGAGCAGTACTTC. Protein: CASSEGTSSAYEQYF.